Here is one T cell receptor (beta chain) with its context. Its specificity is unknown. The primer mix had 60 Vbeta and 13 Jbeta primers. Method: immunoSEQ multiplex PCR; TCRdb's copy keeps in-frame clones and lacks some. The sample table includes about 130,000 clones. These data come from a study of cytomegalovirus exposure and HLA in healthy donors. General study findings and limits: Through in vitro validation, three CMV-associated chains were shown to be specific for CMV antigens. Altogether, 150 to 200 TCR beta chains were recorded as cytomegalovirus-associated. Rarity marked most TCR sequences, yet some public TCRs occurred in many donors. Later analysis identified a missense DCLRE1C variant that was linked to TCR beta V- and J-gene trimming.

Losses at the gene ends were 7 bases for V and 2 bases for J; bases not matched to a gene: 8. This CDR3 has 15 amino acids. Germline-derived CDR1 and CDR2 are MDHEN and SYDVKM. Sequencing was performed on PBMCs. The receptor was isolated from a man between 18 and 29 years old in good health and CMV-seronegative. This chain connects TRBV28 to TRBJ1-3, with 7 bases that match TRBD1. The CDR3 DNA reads TGTGCCAGCACCCCCGACAGGGTCCCTGGAAACACCATATATTTT. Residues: CASTPDRVPGNTIYF.